These T cell receptor beta chains were read from a single sample in a study of human T cells and chemical hapten exposure. Via MiXCR, TCRdb re-called the RACE reads, giving one row per CDR3 protein. This sample carries some 400,000 distinct CDR3 sequences, about 4.8% of them seen once, and the ten largest clones take 2% to 2.5%. This specimen was whole blood, taken in connection with sensitization to the hapten diphenylcyclopropenone (DPC). The receptors come from a woman between 50 and 59 years old with alopecia areata. Some clones in this sample may be carry-over from other donors' samples. CDR3s include the opening cysteine and the closing phenylalanine or tryptophan. The order of the fields is D gene, J gene, V gene, CDR3 protein. The D gene is left open where the match is weak.

NA | TRBJ2-1 | TRBV9 | CASSVSGNEQFF
TRBD1 | TRBJ1-2 | TRBV29-1 | CSATGHQGEYGYTF
NA | TRBJ1-3 | TRBV5-1 | CASSEDIDSGNTIYF
NA | TRBJ1-2 | TRBV29-1 | CSVWDPNEGYTF
TRBD2 | TRBJ2-1 | TRBV2 | CASSLSGGYNEQFF
NA | TRBJ2-7 | TRBV27 | CASSLFPGSSYEQYF
NA | TRBJ2-2 | TRBV10-3 | CASQWQQNTGELFF
NA | TRBJ2-3 | TRBV9 | CASSVEREDTQYF
NA | TRBJ1-1 | TRBV10-3 | CAISESRQIEAFF
NA | TRBJ1-2 | TRBV10-2 | CASTTGASNYGYTF
NA | TRBJ2-7 | TRBV14 | CASSHSGDEQYF
NA | TRBJ1-5 | TRBV19 | CASSSRGARADRDQPQHF
NA | TRBJ2-3 | TRBV9 | CASSVGSGSPTDTQYF
TRBD2 | TRBJ2-3 | TRBV6-5 | CASSYSKVGLLAGDRSQYF
NA | TRBJ2-7 | TRBV28 | CASRLTQGGFGEQYF
TRBD1 | TRBJ1-2 | TRBV5-1 | CASSLTGGSYGYTF
TRBD2 | TRBJ2-3 | TRBV12-3/TRBV12-4 | CASSTRLAADTQYF
NA | TRBJ2-7 | TRBV25-1 | CASSDYTLSYEQYF
NA | TRBJ2-1 | TRBV28 | CASSSLEQFF
TRBD1 | TRBJ2-5 | TRBV7-8 | CASSQDRGMQETQYF
TRBD1 | TRBJ2-7 | TRBV12-3/TRBV12-4 | CASSGPRTGEYF
TRBD2 | TRBJ2-1 | TRBV7-9 | CASSPRGTSGRQFF
NA | TRBJ1-1 | TRBV4-3 | CASSQGVGRADTEAFF
TRBD2 | TRBJ2-7 | TRBV12-3/TRBV12-4 | CASSFGAGGYEQYF
TRBD1 | TRBJ1-1 | TRBV12-3/TRBV12-4 | CASSHWTGVSTEAFF
NA | TRBJ2-7 | TRBV27 | CASSLEDSGPYEQYF
TRBD1 | TRBJ2-1 | TRBV29-1 | CSVDRANEQFF
TRBD1 | TRBJ2-7 | TRBV7-8 | CASSLVAVGTGTYEQYF
NA | TRBJ2-7 | TRBV29-1 | CSVLDNGPEMSF
TRBD1 | TRBJ1-1 | TRBV29-1 | CSVFTGEAFF
NA | TRBJ2-4 | TRBV12-3/TRBV12-4 | CASSSGGDIQYF
NA | TRBJ2-3 | TRBV15 | CATSRGDRGTDTQYF
TRBD2 | TRBJ2-7 | TRBV20-1 | CSATPILGLAGGVSPYEQYF
TRBD2 | TRBJ2-3 | TRBV7-9 | CASSPPSGANTDTQYF
TRBD1 | TRBJ2-7 | TRBV20-1 | CSARSRQGPEQYF